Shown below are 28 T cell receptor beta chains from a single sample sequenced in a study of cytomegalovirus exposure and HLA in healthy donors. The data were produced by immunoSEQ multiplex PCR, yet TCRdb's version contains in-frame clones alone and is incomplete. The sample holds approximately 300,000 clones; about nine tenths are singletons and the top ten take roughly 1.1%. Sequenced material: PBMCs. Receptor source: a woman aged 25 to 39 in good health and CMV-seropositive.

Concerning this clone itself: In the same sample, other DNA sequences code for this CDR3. CDR3 residues: CASSEVGGGEAFF. The CDR3, as DNA: TGTGCCAGCAGTGAAGTTGGTGGGGGTGAAGCTTTCTTT. J is TRBJ1-1 and V is TRBV6-1, with a possible D match to TRBD1 (5 bases). Trimming removed 1 base at V and 7 bases at J, with 10 bases between. Germline V gives CDR1 MNHNS, CDR2 SASEGT. This CDR3 is 13 amino acids long.

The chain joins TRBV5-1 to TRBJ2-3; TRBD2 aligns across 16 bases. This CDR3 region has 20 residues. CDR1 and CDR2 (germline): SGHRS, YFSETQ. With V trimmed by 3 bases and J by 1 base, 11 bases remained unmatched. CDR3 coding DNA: TGCGCCAGCAGCTGGACACCCGGGACTAGCGGGAGGGCCGGCACAGATACGCAGTATTTT. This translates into CASSWTPGTSGRAGTDTQYF.

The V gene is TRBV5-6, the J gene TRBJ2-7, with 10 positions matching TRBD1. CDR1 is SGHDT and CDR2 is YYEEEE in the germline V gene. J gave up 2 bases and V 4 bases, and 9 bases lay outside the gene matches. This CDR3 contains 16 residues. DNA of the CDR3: TGTGCCAGCAGCCCTTACGGACAGGGGGGTGCCTACGAGCAGTACTTC. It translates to CASSPYGQGGAYEQYF.

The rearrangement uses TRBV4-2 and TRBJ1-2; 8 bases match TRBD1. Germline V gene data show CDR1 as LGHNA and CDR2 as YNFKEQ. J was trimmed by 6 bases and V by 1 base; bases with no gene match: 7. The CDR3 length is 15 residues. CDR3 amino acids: CASSQAQSTGDGYTF. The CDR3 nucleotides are TGTGCCAGCAGCCAAGCCCAGTCGACAGGGGATGGCTACACCTTC.

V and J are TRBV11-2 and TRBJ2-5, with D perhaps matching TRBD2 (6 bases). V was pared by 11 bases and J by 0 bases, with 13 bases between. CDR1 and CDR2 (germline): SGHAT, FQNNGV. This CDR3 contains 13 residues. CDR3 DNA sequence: TGTGCCGGAGGGAGTCCGTACCAAGAGACCCAGTACTTC. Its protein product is CAGGSPYQETQYF.

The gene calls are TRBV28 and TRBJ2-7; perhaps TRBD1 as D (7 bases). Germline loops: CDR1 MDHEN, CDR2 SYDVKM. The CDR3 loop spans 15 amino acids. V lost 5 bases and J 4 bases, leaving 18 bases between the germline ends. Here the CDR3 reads CASSTQGRRIYEQYF. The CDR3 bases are TGTGCCAGCAGTACACAGGGGAGGAGAATTTACGAGCAGTACTTC.

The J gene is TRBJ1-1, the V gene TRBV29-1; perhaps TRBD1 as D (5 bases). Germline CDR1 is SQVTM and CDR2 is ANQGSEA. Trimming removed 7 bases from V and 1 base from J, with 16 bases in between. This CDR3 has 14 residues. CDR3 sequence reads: CSAGQGDKNTEAFF. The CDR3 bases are TGCAGCGCCGGCCAAGGGGATAAGAACACTGAAGCTTTCTTT.

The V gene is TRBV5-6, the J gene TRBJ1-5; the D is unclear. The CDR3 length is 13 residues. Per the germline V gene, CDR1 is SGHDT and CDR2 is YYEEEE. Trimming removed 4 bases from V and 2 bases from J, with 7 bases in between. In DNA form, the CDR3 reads TGTGCCAGCAGCGGGTGGGGCAATCAGCCCCAGCATTTT. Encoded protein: CASSGWGNQPQHF. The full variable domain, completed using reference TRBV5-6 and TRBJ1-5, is DAGVTQSPTHLIKTRGQQVTLRCSPKSGHDTVSWYQQALGQGPQFIFQYYEEEERQRGNFPDRFSGHQFPNYSSELNVNALLLGDSALYLCASSGWGNQPQHFGDGTRLSIL.

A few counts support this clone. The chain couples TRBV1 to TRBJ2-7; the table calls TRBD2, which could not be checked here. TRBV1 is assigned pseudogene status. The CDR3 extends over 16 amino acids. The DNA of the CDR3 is TGCACCAGCAGCCAACTACGGGACTTTCCCCCCTACGAGCAGTACTTC. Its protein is CTSSQLRDFPPYEQYF.

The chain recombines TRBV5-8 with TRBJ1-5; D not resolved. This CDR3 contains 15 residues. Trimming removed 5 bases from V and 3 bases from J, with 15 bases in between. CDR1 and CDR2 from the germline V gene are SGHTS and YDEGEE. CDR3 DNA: TGTGCCAGCAGGCTAGCCCCGAGCCTCAATCAGCCCCAGCATTTT. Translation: CASRLAPSLNQPQHF.

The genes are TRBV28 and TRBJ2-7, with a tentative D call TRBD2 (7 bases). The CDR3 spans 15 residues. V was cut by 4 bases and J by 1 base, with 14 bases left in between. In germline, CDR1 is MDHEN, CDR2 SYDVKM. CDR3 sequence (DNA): TGTGCCAGCAGTTCTCAACAGGGACTATCCTACGAGCAGTACTTC. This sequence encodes CASSSQQGLSYEQYF.

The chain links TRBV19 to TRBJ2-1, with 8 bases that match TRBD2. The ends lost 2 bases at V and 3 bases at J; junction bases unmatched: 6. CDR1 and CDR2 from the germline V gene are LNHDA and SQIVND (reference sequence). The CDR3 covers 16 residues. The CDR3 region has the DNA TGTGCCAGTAGTATAACACCGCTAGCGGGCTACAATGAGCAGTTCTTC. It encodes CASSITPLAGYNEQFF. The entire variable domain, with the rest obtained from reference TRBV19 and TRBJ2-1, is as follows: DGGITQSPKYLFRKEGQNVTLSCEQNLNHDAMYWYRQDPGQGLRLIYYSQIVNDFQKGDIAEGYSVSREKKESFPLTVTSAQKNPTAFYLCASSITPLAGYNEQFFGPGTRLTVL.

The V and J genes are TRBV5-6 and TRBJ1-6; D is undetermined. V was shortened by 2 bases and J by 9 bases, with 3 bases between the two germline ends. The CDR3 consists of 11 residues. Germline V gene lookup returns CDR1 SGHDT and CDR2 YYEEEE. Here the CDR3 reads CASSFISPLHF. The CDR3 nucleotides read TGTGCCAGCAGCTTTATTTCACCCCTCCACTTT. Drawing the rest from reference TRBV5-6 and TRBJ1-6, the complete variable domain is DAGVTQSPTHLIKTRGQQVTLRCSPKSGHDTVSWYQQALGQGPQFIFQYYEEEERQRGNFPDRFSGHQFPNYSSELNVNALLLGDSALYLCASSFISPLHFGNGTRLTVT.

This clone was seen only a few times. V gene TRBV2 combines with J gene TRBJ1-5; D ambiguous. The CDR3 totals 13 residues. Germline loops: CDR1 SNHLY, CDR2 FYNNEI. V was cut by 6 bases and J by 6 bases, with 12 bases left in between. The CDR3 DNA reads TGTGCCAGCAGCGCCAGGTGGGTTCAGCCCCAGCATTTT. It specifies CASSARWVQPQHF.

CDR3 in DNA: TGTGCCAGCAGTTCCCCCGGGACAGGGTTGTACGAGCAGTACTTC. Translated, it gives CASSSPGTGLYEQYF. The rearrangement joins TRBV27 to TRBJ2-7; 9 nucleotides line up with TRBD1. Germline CDR1 and CDR2: MNHEY and SMNVEV (reference sequence). V trimming: 4 bases; J trimming: 4 bases; junction bases outside the gene matches: 8. CDR3 length: 15 amino acids.

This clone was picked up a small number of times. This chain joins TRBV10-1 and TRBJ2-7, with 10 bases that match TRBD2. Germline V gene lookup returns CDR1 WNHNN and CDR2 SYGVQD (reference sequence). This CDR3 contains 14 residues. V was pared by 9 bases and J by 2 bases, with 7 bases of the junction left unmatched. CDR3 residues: CARLAGNSPYEQYF. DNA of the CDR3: TGCGCCAGACTAGCGGGAAACAGCCCCTACGAGCAGTACTTC.

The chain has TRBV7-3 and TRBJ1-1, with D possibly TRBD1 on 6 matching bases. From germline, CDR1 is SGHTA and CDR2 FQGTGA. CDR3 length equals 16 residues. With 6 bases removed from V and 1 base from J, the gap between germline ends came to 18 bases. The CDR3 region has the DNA TGTGCCAGCAGTTACCTCCGGGACATCAAGAACACTGAAGCTTTCTTT. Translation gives CASSYLRDIKNTEAFF.

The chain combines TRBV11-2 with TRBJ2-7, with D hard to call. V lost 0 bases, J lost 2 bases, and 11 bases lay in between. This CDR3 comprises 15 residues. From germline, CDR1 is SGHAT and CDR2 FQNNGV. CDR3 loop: CASSLDLYSPYEQYF. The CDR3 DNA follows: TGTGCCAGCAGCTTAGATCTATACAGCCCCTACGAGCAGTACTTC.

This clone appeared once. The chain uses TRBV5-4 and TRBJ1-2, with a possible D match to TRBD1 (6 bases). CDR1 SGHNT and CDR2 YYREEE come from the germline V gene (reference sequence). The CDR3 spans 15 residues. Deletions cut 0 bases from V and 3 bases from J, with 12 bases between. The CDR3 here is CASSLEQGYHYGYTF. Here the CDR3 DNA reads TGTGCCAGCAGCTTGGAACAGGGATATCACTATGGCTACACCTTC.

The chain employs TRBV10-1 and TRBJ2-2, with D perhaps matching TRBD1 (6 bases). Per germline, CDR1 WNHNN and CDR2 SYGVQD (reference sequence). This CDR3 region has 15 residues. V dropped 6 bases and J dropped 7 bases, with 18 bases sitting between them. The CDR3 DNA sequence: TGCGCCAGCAGGGGGGCCCCCTTTTCGAGCGGGGAGCTGTTTTTT. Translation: CASRGAPFSSGELFF.

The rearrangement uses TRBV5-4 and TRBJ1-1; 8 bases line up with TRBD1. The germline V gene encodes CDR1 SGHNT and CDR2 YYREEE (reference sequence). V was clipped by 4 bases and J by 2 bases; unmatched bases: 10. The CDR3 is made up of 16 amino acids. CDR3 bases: TGTGCCAGCAGCAGGGGGGACAGGCGATTCAACACTGAAGCTTTCTTT. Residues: CASSRGDRRFNTEAFF.

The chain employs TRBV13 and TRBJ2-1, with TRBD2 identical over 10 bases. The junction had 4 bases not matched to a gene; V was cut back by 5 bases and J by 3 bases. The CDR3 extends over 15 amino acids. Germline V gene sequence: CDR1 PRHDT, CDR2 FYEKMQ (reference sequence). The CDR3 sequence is CASSRSGRDYNEQFF. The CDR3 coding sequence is TGTGCCAGCAGCAGGAGCGGGAGGGACTACAATGAGCAGTTCTTC.

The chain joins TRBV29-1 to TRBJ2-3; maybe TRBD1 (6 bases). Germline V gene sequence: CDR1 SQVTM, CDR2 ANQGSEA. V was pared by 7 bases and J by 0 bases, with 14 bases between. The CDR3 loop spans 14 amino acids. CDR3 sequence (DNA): TGCAGCGCCCCCACAGGGTTAAGCACAGATACGCAGTATTTT. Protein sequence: CSAPTGLSTDTQYF.

The CDR3: CASSLEPASGRAETDTQYF. The DNA for the CDR3 is TGCGCCAGCAGCCTGGAGCCGGCTAGCGGGAGGGCCGAGACAGATACGCAGTATTTT. The V and J genes are TRBV5-1 and TRBJ2-3, with 12 positions matching TRBD2. CDR1 SGHRS and CDR2 YFSETQ come from the germline V gene. J lost 3 bases, V lost 4 bases, and 15 bases had no gene match. CDR3 length: 19 amino acids.

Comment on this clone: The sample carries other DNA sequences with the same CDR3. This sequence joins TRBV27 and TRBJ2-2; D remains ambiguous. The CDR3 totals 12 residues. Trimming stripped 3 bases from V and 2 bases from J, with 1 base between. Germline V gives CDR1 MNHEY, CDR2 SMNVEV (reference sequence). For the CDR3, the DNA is TGTGCCAGCAGTTTTAACACCGGGGAGCTGTTTTTT. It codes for CASSFNTGELFF.

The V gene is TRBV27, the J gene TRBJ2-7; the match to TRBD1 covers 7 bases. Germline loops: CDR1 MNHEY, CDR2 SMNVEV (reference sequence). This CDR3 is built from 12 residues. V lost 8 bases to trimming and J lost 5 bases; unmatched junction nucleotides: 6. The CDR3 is CASWAGGNEQYF. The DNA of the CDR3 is TGTGCCAGCTGGGCAGGGGGAAACGAGCAGTACTTC.

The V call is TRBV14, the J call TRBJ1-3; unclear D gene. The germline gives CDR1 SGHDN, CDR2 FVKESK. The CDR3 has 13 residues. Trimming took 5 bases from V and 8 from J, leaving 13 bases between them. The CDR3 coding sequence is TGTGCCAGCAGCAAACAACCTGGGTACACCATATATTTT. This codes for CASSKQPGYTIYF.

The CDR3: CASSDASAGLAGGPGYNEQFF. As DNA, the CDR3 is TGTGCCAGCAGTGACGCGTCGGCGGGACTAGCGGGAGGGCCGGGTTACAATGAGCAGTTCTTC. This chain links TRBV6-4 with TRBJ2-1, with TRBD2 identical over 16 bases. CDR1 is MRHNA, CDR2 SNTAGT, per germline. Trimming cost V 2 bases and J 4 bases; bases outside gene matches: 14. The CDR3 has 21 residues.